The 10 T cell receptor beta chains below all came from one sample that was sequenced in a study of OX40 agonist ivuxolimab in advanced cancers. Repertoires were generated with immunoSEQ multiplex PCR, while TCRdb's copy carries only in-frame clones and drops some. Counted here are roughly 38,000 clones, approximately 88% occurring once; the ten biggest clones make up approximately 0.6%. The sequencing here drew on CD4+ or CD8+ T cells sorted from blood, taken in a trial of the OX40 agonist ivuxolimab. Receptors originate from an adult with an advanced solid tumor such as melanoma, head and neck, liver or kidney cancer.

The chain links TRBV5-1 to TRBJ1-2; 8 bases line up with TRBD1. The germline V gene has CDR1 SGHRS and CDR2 YFSETQ. CDR3 length equals 14 residues. The V and J ends lost 4 bases and 2 bases, in that order; junction bases with no gene match: 4. The CDR3 sequence is CASSETGGNYGYTF. Here the CDR3 DNA reads TGCGCCAGCAGCGAAACAGGGGGAAACTATGGCTACACCTTC.

The V call is TRBV7-2, the J call TRBJ2-7; D tentatively fits TRBD1 or TRBD2 (6 bases each). The CDR3 is 13 residues long. V lost 3 bases to trimming and J lost 2 bases, with 8 bases between them. The V gene's germline CDR1 is SGHTA and CDR2 FQGNSA. The CDR3 nucleotides read TGTGCCAGCAGCTTGGGGGGCCCCTACGAGCAGTACTTC. This encodes CASSLGGPYEQYF. Complete variable domain (other parts from reference TRBV7-2 and TRBJ2-7): GAGVSQSPSNKVTEKGKDVELRCDPISGHTALYWYRQSLGQGLEFLIYFQGNSAPDKSGLPSDRFSAERTGGSVSTLTIQRTQQEDSAVYLCASSLGGPYEQYFGPGTRLTVT.

This rearrangement joins TRBV2 to TRBJ2-7; D may be TRBD1 or TRBD2 (5 bases each). V shed 6 bases and J shed 4 bases, with 19 bases lying between them. Germline V gives CDR1 SNHLY, CDR2 FYNNEI. CDR3 length: 15 residues. DNA of the CDR3: TGTGCCAGCAGAGAGATGAGGGGATCGGGATACGAGCAGTACTTC. Its translation: CASREMRGSGYEQYF.

The V gene is TRBV7-9, the J gene TRBJ2-3; no reliable D call. CDR1 is SEHNR, CDR2 FQNEAQ, per germline (reference sequence). V was trimmed by 2 bases and J by 5 bases, leaving 8 bases between them. There are 13 residues in the CDR3. The CDR3 loop reads CASSLKGIDTQYF. DNA of the CDR3: TGTGCCAGCAGCTTAAAGGGTATAGATACGCAGTATTTT.

The CDR3 DNA sequence: TGTGCCAGCAGTTACCGGGGGGGGCTTGGCTACACCTTC. It is translated as CASSYRGGLGYTF. This chain uses TRBV6-5 with TRBJ1-2; TRBD1 is a possible D gene (6 bases). From germline, CDR1 is MNHEY and CDR2 SVGAGI. The ends were cut back, 2 bases at V and 7 bases at J, with 11 bases in the middle. The CDR3 consists of 13 residues.

The chain links TRBV2 to TRBJ2-2; D may be TRBD1 (6 bases). The CDR3 runs to 14 residues. Germline loops: CDR1 SNHLY, CDR2 FYNNEI. The germline V and J ends were trimmed by 7 bases and 4 bases, with 13 bases remaining between them. The DNA of the CDR3 is TGTGCCAGCAAACCCAGCAGGGGCACCGGGGAGCTGTTTTTT. Protein sequence: CASKPSRGTGELFF. Full variable domain (missing parts from reference TRBV2 and TRBJ2-2): EPEVTQTPSHQVTQMGQEVILRCVPISNHLYFYWYRQILGQKVEFLVSFYNNEISEKSEIFDDQFSVERPDGSNFTLKIRSTKLEDSAMYFCASKPSRGTGELFFGEGSRLTVL.

CDR3 protein: CASSPGRGAYEQFF. The CDR3 bases are TGTGCCAGTAGTCCCGGGCGGGGGGCGTATGAGCAGTTCTTC. V usage is TRBV19 and J usage is TRBJ2-1; 8 bases are a match to TRBD2. CDR1 is LNHDA, CDR2 SQIVND, per germline (reference sequence). V shed 5 bases, J shed 8 bases, and the junction held 8 bases outside the gene matches. The CDR3 is 14 amino acids.

The chain couples TRBV13 to TRBJ2-7; TRBD2 matches 8 bases. CDR1 is PRHDT, CDR2 FYEKMQ, per germline (reference sequence). The trim removed 5 bases at V and 0 bases at J, leaving 3 bases unmatched. The CDR3 extends over 14 amino acids. CDR3 sequence: CASSRGGSSYEQYF. As DNA, the CDR3 is TGTGCCAGCAGCCGCGGGGGGAGCTCCTACGAGCAGTACTTC.

This clone was counted a single time. V and J are TRBV18 and TRBJ1-1; no firm D call. The CDR3 sequence is 13 residues long. Germline values: CDR1 KGHSH, CDR2 LQKENI. With 3 bases removed from V and 0 bases from J, the gap between germline ends came to 5 bases. DNA of the CDR3: TGTGCCAGCTCACCGGTTTTGAACACTGAAGCTTTCTTT. This codes for CASSPVLNTEAFF. Full variable domain (rest looked up from reference TRBV18 and TRBJ1-1): NAGVMQNPRHLVRRRGQEARLRCSPMKGHSHVYWYRQLPEEGLKFMVYLQKENIIDESGMPKERFSAEFPKEGPSILRIQQVVRGDSAAYFCASSPVLNTEAFFGQGTRLTVV.

This clone was recorded once. The chain is built from TRBV5-6 and TRBJ1-1; D gene uncertain. Germline V gene lookup returns CDR1 SGHDT and CDR2 YYEEEE. The CDR3 runs to 13 residues. V was pared by 4 bases and J by 0 bases, with 7 bases between. The DNA for the CDR3 is TGTGCCAGCAGCCTACGGCTGAACACTGAAGCTTTCTTT. Its protein product is CASSLRLNTEAFF.